One sample yielded the 25 T cell receptor beta chains listed below, sequenced in a study of T cell responses to AZD1222 COVID-19 vaccine. The data were produced by immunoSEQ multiplex PCR, yet TCRdb's version contains in-frame clones alone and is incomplete. Of 100,000 or so clones in the sample, 70% to 90% were seen once. The sequencing used peripheral blood, collected on day 0 of AZD1222 vaccination. The receptors derive from an adult in good health.

This chain joins TRBV6-2 or TRBV6-3 and TRBJ2-2, with D perhaps given as TRBD1 or TRBD2 (5 bases each). V was pared by 4 bases and J by 1 base, with 13 bases between. CDR1 is MNHEY, CDR2 SVGEGT, per germline. The CDR3 has 16 amino acids. CDR3 nucleotide sequence: TGTGCCAGCAGTTTTTCGGGACCCAGGAACACCGGGGAGCTGTTTTTT. Its translation: CASSFSGPRNTGELFF.

This chain links TRBV7-2 with TRBJ1-4; TRBD1 matches 7 bases. The CDR3 has 16 amino acids. CDR1 is SGHTA, CDR2 FQGNSA, per germline. V was clipped by 2 bases and J by 7 bases; unmatched bases: 10. The CDR3 loop is CASSLLPGQTGEKLFF. CDR3 DNA sequence: TGTGCCAGCAGCTTACTACCGGGACAGACGGGTGAAAAACTGTTTTTT.

J is TRBJ1-6 and V is TRBV7-2; D remains unclear. Per germline, CDR1 SGHTA and CDR2 FQGNSA. Trimming took 7 bases from V and 6 from J, leaving 7 bases between them. The CDR3 runs 12 residues. The CDR3 DNA follows: TGTGCCAGCACCACAAGTAATTCACCCCTCCACTTT. Translation: CASTTSNSPLHF.

The count of this clone is one. The chain joins TRBV5-5 to TRBJ2-1; no reliable D call. Germline CDR1 is SGHKS and CDR2 is YYEKEE (reference sequence). V was trimmed by 0 bases and J by 7 bases, leaving 8 bases between them. There are 13 residues in the CDR3. CDR3 in DNA: TGTGCCAGCAGCTTGGGACCCGTGAATGAGCAGTTCTTC. Amino acid sequence: CASSLGPVNEQFF.

The chain carries TRBV19 and TRBJ2-2, with D possibly being TRBD1 (5 bases). V lost 8 bases to trimming and J lost 5 bases, with 18 bases between them. CDR1 is LNHDA and CDR2 is SQIVND in the germline V gene (reference sequence). This CDR3 region has 15 residues. DNA for the CDR3: TGTGCCAGTCGTCGGGTCCAGGGCTGGACCGGGGAGCTGTTTTTT. Translation: CASRRVQGWTGELFF.

V and J are TRBV6-5 and TRBJ1-1, with D perhaps matching TRBD1 (5 bases). CDR3 size: 13 residues. The V gene lost 10 bases and the J gene lost 0 bases, with 12 bases spanning the gap. Germline CDR1 and CDR2: MNHEY and SVGAGI. The CDR3: CATRENMNTEAFF. DNA of the CDR3: TGTGCCACCAGGGAGAACATGAACACTGAAGCTTTCTTT.

This clone was counted once. The DNA of the CDR3 is TGTGCCAGTAGTTACGACAGACAGAACACTGAAGCTTTCTTT. Translated: CASSYDRQNTEAFF. The chain recombines TRBV19 with TRBJ1-1; perhaps TRBD1 as D (5 bases). Trimming pared 5 bases from V and 1 base from J, leaving 11 bases between. Per the germline V gene, CDR1 is LNHDA and CDR2 is SQIVND (reference sequence). The CDR3 is 14 amino acids. Full variable domain (missing parts from reference TRBV19 and TRBJ1-1): DGGITQSPKYLFRKEGQNVTLSCEQNLNHDAMYWYRQDPGQGLRLIYYSQIVNDFQKGDIAEGYSVSREKKESFPLTVTSAQKNPTAFYLCASSYDRQNTEAFFGQGTRLTVV.

V is TRBV4-3 and J is TRBJ2-1; D gene ambiguous. This CDR3 is built from 12 residues. The V gene lost 0 bases and the J gene lost 4 bases, with 1 base spanning the gap. Germline assignment: CDR1 LGHNA and CDR2 YSLEER. In DNA, the CDR3 is TGCGCCAGCAGCCAAGATTACAATGAGCAGTTCTTC. Protein sequence: CASSQDYNEQFF.

V and J are TRBV6-5 and TRBJ1-1; D remains unclear. This CDR3 has 13 amino acids. Germline values: CDR1 MNHEY, CDR2 SVGAGI. Trimming cost V 6 bases and J 0 bases, with 8 bases left between them. As DNA, the CDR3 is TGTGCCAGCAGGTTAAAAATGAACACTGAAGCTTTCTTT. Amino acid sequence: CASRLKMNTEAFF.

This chain connects TRBV7-2 to TRBJ1-1, with D maybe TRBD1 (5 bases). V gave up 0 bases and J gave up 8 bases, with 10 bases separating them. The CDR3 covers 13 residues. The germline CDR1 and CDR2 sequences are SGHTA and FQGNSA. CDR3 nucleotide sequence: TGTGCCAGCAGCTTAGCTGTGGGGACCGAAGCTTTCTTT. Its translation: CASSLAVGTEAFF.

This clone was recorded once. The V call is TRBV18, the J call TRBJ1-6; TRBD1 matches at 9 bases. The trim removed 4 bases at V and 8 bases at J, leaving 12 bases unmatched. Germline V gene data show CDR1 as KGHSH and CDR2 as LQKENI. The CDR3 spans 17 residues. In DNA, the CDR3 is TGTGCCAGCTCACGAGGGGAACCGGGACAGGGTGATTCACCCCTCCACTTT. Translation gives CASSRGEPGQGDSPLHF.

The DNA for the CDR3 is TGTGCCAGCAGCGTAGGATCCCGGGAATCTCCCTATGGCTACACCTTC. It translates to CASSVGSRESPYGYTF. The chain is built from TRBV9 and TRBJ1-2, with no clear D. The CDR3 covers 16 residues. Trimming stripped 0 bases from V and 4 bases from J, with 16 bases between. Germline V gives CDR1 SGDLS, CDR2 YYNGEE.

The sample holds one count of this clone. The rearrangement links TRBV18 to TRBJ2-3; 8 nucleotides align to TRBD2. The J segment lost 6 bases and the V segment lost 3 bases, leaving 8 bases of the junction unmatched. CDR1 is KGHSH, CDR2 LQKENI, per germline. CDR3 size: 15 residues. In DNA, the CDR3 is TGTGCCAGCTCACCTACCGGGGGGGCTGTGGATACGCAGTATTTT. Amino acids: CASSPTGGAVDTQYF.

The J gene is TRBJ2-1, the V gene TRBV2; 7 bases match TRBD2. The CDR3 is 13 amino acids. V trimming: 8 bases; J trimming: 5 bases; junction bases outside the gene matches: 6. Looked up from germline, CDR1 is SNHLY and CDR2 is FYNNEI. This CDR3 reads CASEASGDNEQFF. The DNA for the CDR3 is TGTGCCAGCGAGGCTAGCGGTGACAATGAGCAGTTCTTC.

J is TRBJ2-1 and V is TRBV24-1; TRBD2 aligns across 10 bases. CDR3 size: 16 residues. Germline lookup yields CDR1 KGHDR and CDR2 SFDVKD. Losses at the gene ends were 1 base for V and 5 bases for J; bases not matched to a gene: 4. The CDR3 DNA follows: TGTGCCACCAGTGATTTAGCGGGAGGGATGGACAATGAGCAGTTCTTC. Its translation is CATSDLAGGMDNEQFF.

The rearrangement joins TRBV13 to TRBJ1-2; TRBD1 is a possible D gene (5 bases). V was trimmed by 2 bases and J by 4 bases, leaving 17 bases between them. The germline V gene has CDR1 PRHDT and CDR2 FYEKMQ (reference sequence). CDR3 length equals 16 residues. The CDR3 loop reads CASSLWGNRPSYGYTF. CDR3 DNA: TGTGCCAGCAGCTTATGGGGCAACCGTCCAAGCTATGGCTACACCTTC.

The chain uses TRBV2 and TRBJ2-7, with D possibly TRBD1 on 5 matching bases. CDR3 length: 11 residues. Germline V CDR1 and CDR2: SNHLY, FYNNEI. V was shortened by 8 bases and J by 6 bases, with 11 bases between the two germline ends. The CDR3 coding sequence is TGTGCCAGCTCCAGGGTGAGCGAGCAGTACGTC. Translated, it gives CASSRVSEQYV.

The V call is TRBV2, the J call TRBJ2-2; the match to TRBD1 covers 7 bases. The CDR3 runs to 15 residues. CDR1 is SNHLY and CDR2 is FYNNEI in the germline V gene. Trimming removed 5 bases from V and 1 base from J; junction bases left unmatched: 4. The CDR3 sequence is CASSTDRQNTGELFF. CDR3 in DNA: TGTGCCAGCAGTACGGACAGGCAGAACACCGGGGAGCTGTTTTTT.

This rearrangement joins TRBV6-2 or TRBV6-3 to TRBJ2-7; the D gene is possibly TRBD1 (6 bases). Per the germline V gene, CDR1 is MNHEY and CDR2 is SVGEGT. The CDR3 sequence is 15 residues long. The germline V and J ends were trimmed by 6 bases and 0 bases, with 15 bases remaining between them. For the CDR3, the DNA is TGTGCCAGCAGCCCTATTCCGGACAGCTCCTACGAGCAGTACTTC. Its translation is CASSPIPDSSYEQYF.

The chain combines TRBV5-1 with TRBJ2-1, with D perhaps TRBD2 (6 bases). Germline CDR1 SGHRS, CDR2 YFSETQ. V was clipped by 4 bases and J by 0 bases, with 20 bases between them. This CDR3 comprises 18 residues. In DNA, the CDR3 is TGCGCCAGCAGCCCCCCGGTGGTGGGGGGTTTCTCCTACAATGAGCAGTTCTTC. It encodes CASSPPVVGGFSYNEQFF. Full variable domain (outside the CDR3, taken from reference TRBV5-1 and TRBJ2-1): KAGVTQTPRYLIKTRGQQVTLSCSPISGHRSVSWYQQTPGQGLQFLFEYFSETQRNKGNFPGRFSGRQFSNSRSEMNVSTLELGDSALYLCASSPPVVGGFSYNEQFFGPGTRLTVL.

The chain recombines TRBV6-2 or TRBV6-3 with TRBJ1-4, with a tentative D call TRBD1 (5 bases). The CDR3 runs to 16 residues. Germline values: CDR1 MNHEY, CDR2 SVGEGT. Trimming took 5 bases from V and 3 from J, leaving 16 bases between them. Here the CDR3 DNA reads TGTGCCAGCAGTCGCTCGCTGGGGCGGTCTAATGAAAAACTGTTTTTT. Translation: CASSRSLGRSNEKLFF.

CDR3 sequence reads: CASSLGSENTEAFF. The CDR3 DNA follows: TGTGCCAGCAGCTTAGGGTCGGAGAACACTGAAGCTTTCTTT. This chain links TRBV13 with TRBJ1-1; D is uncertain. The CDR3 is 14 residues long. Trimming took 0 bases from V and 1 from J, leaving 6 bases between them. Germline CDR1 reads PRHDT; CDR2 reads FYEKMQ (reference sequence).

This chain connects TRBV7-9 to TRBJ2-3; either TRBD1 or TRBD2 may supply D (5 bases each). This CDR3 comprises 15 residues. Germline CDR1 SEHNR, CDR2 FQNEAQ (reference sequence). V dropped 1 base and J dropped 2 bases, with 10 bases sitting between them. CDR3 DNA: TGTGCCAGCAGCTTAGATGGGGGTAACACAGATACGCAGTATTTT. It specifies CASSLDGGNTDTQYF.

This chain connects TRBV12-3 or TRBV12-4 to TRBJ1-5, with D uncertain. The CDR3 contains 13 residues. V gave up 4 bases and J gave up 5 bases, with 9 bases separating them. Written as DNA, the CDR3 is TGTGCCAGCAGTTCCATTCCGGATCAGCCCCAGCATTTT. It codes for CASSSIPDQPQHF.

The chain employs TRBV29-1 and TRBJ1-1; D remains unclear. Trimming pared 0 bases from V and 0 bases from J, leaving 5 bases between. This CDR3 is built from 13 residues. Germline V CDR1 and CDR2: SQVTM, ANQGSEA. The CDR3 spells CSVEDLVNTEAFF. DNA for the CDR3: TGCAGCGTTGAAGATCTTGTGAACACTGAAGCTTTCTTT. Based on the CDR3 plus reference TRBV29-1 and TRBJ1-1, the full variable domain is SAVISQKPSRDICQRGTSLTIQCQVDSQVTMMFWYRQQPGQSLTLIATANQGSEATYESGFVIDKFPISRPNLTFSTLTVSNMSPEDSSIYLCSVEDLVNTEAFFGQGTRLTVV.